These 5 T cell receptor beta chains were sequenced from one sample in a study of shared clonotypes between healthy human individuals. The data were produced by immunoSEQ multiplex PCR, yet TCRdb's version contains in-frame clones alone and is incomplete. Among some 2.4 million clones, over 85% were seen once, and the ten largest hold 0.36%. Sequenced: naive CD4+ T cells from PBMCs. As to subset: CD45RA+ positively selected. The receptors here all came from a man between 18 and 29 years old in good health. Some clones in this sample may be carry-over from other donors' samples.

The chain links TRBV11-3 to TRBJ1-1, with D uncertain. From germline, CDR1 is SGHNT and CDR2 YENEEA. V lost 4 bases, J lost 1 base, and 10 bases lay in between. The CDR3 covers 14 residues. The CDR3 bases are TGTGCCAGCAGCTGGAAGGGCCCGAACACTGAAGCTTTCTTT. Protein: CASSWKGPNTEAFF.

The rearrangement joins TRBV30 to TRBJ1-3; D gene unclear. V was trimmed by 0 bases and J by 9 bases, leaving 18 bases between them. The CDR3 loop spans 15 amino acids. CDR1 GTSNPN and CDR2 SVGIG come from the germline V gene (reference sequence). Here the CDR3 reads CAWSVWSPRVGTIYF. The CDR3 bases are TGTGCCTGGAGTGTATGGAGCCCCCGAGTGGGCACCATATATTTT.

J is TRBJ1-1 and V is TRBV19; no reliable D call. Between the trimmed V and J ends, which lost 3 bases and 4 bases, there was a span of 3 bases. This CDR3 region has 11 residues. Germline V gene lookup returns CDR1 LNHDA and CDR2 SQIVND (reference sequence). The CDR3 nucleotides are TGTGCCAGTAGTATGGGCACTGAAGCTTTCTTT. Protein sequence: CASSMGTEAFF.

In the case of this clone: Other DNA sequences from this sample encode an identical CDR3 as well. CDR3 nucleotides: TGTGCCTGGAGTGTACTTGGGAACCAGCCCCAGCATTTT. This gives the protein CAWSVLGNQPQHF. The J gene is TRBJ1-5, the V gene TRBV30; no definite D call. This CDR3 spans 13 amino acids. V lost 0 bases, J lost 7 bases, and 10 bases lay in between. CDR1 GTSNPN and CDR2 SVGIG come from the germline V gene (reference sequence). The full variable domain, its missing parts supplied by reference TRBV30 and TRBJ1-5, is SQTIHQWPATLVQPVGSPLSLECTVEGTSNPNLYWYRQAAGRGLQLLFYSVGIGQISSEVPQNLSASRPQDRQFILSSKKLLLSDSGFYLCAWSVLGNQPQHFGDGTRLSIL.

This clone showed up just once. V usage is TRBV19 and J usage is TRBJ1-1, with 11 bases matching TRBD1. Losses at the gene ends were 5 bases for V and 0 bases for J; bases not matched to a gene: 5. The CDR3 consists of 16 residues. CDR1 is LNHDA and CDR2 is SQIVND in the germline V gene (reference sequence). The CDR3 protein is CASSPDRGRVNTEAFF. CDR3 DNA sequence: TGTGCCAGTAGTCCGGACAGGGGGCGTGTGAACACTGAAGCTTTCTTT.